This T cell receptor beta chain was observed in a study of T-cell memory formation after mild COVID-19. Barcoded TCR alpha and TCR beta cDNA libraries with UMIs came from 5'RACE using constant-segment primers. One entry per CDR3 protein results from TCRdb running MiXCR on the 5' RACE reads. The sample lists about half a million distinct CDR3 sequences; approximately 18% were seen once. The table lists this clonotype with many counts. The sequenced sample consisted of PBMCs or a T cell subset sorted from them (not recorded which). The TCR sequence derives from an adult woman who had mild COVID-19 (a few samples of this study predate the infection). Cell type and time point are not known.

The CDR3 DNA sequence: TGTGCCACCAGCAGAGACAGGGACTCCAATTACAATGAGCAGTTCTTC. Its translation is CATSRDRDSNYNEQFF. V gene TRBV15 combines with J gene TRBJ2-1; tentative D call: TRBD2 (6 bases). Germline V gene sequence: CDR1 LNHNV, CDR2 YYDKDF (reference sequence). The CDR3 consists of 16 residues. V dropped 0 bases and J dropped 4 bases, with 13 bases sitting between them.